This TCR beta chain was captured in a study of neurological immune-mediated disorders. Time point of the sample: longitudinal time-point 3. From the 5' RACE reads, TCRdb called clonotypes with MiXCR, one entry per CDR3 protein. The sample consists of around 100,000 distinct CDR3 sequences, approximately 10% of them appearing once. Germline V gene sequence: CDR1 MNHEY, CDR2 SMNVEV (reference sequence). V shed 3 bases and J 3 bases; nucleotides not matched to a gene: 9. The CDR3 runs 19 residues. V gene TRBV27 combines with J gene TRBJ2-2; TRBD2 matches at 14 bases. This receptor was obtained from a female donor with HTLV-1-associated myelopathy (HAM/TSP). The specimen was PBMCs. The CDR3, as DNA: TGTGCCAGCAGTTTCCTGGGACTAGCGGGGGCGAGGGACACCGGGGAGCTGTTTTTT. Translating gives CASSFLGLAGARDTGELFF.